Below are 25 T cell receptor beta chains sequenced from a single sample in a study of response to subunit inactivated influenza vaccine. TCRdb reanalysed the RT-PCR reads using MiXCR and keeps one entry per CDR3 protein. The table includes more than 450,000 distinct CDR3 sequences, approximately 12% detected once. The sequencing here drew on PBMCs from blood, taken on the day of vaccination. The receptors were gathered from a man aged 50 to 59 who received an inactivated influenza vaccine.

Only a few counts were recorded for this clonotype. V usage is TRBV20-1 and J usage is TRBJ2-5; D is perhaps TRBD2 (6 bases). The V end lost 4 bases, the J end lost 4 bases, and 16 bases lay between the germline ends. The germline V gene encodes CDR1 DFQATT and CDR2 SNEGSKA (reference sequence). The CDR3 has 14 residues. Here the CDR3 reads CSATRDSGLETQYF. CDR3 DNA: TGCAGTGCTACCCGGGACTCAGGCCTAGAGACCCAGTACTTC.

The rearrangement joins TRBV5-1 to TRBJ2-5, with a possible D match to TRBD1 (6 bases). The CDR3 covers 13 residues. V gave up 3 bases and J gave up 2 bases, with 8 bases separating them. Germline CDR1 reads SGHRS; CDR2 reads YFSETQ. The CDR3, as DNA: TGCGCCAGCAGCTGGGACATTCAAGAGACCCAGTACTTC. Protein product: CASSWDIQETQYF.

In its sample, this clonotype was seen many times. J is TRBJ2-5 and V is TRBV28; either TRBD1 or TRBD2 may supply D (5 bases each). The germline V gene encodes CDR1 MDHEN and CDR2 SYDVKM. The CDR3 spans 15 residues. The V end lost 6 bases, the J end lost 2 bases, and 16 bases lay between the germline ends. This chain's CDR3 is CASRGRGGGQETQYF. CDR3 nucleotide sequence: TGTGCCAGCAGGGGGCGTGGAGGCGGACAAGAGACCCAGTACTTC.

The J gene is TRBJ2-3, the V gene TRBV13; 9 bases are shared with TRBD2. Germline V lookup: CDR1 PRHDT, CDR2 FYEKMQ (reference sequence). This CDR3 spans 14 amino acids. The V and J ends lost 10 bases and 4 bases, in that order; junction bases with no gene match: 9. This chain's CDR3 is CAMGPAGGSDTQYF. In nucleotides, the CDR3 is TGTGCCATGGGCCCTGCGGGGGGGTCAGATACGCAGTATTTT.

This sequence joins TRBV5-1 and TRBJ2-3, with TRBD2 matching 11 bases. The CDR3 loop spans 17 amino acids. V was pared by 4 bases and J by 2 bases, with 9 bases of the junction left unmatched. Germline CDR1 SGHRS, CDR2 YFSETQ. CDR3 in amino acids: CASSGGLAELHTDTQYF. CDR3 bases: TGCGCCAGCAGCGGGGGACTAGCGGAACTACACACAGATACGCAGTATTTT.

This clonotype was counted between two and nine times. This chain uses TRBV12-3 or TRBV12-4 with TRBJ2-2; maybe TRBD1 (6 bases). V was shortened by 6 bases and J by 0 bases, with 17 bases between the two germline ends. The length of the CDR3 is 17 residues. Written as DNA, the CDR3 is TGTGCCAGCAGCCCCGCTCAGGGGCAGGCGAACACCGGGGAGCTGTTTTTT. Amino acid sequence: CASSPAQGQANTGELFF.

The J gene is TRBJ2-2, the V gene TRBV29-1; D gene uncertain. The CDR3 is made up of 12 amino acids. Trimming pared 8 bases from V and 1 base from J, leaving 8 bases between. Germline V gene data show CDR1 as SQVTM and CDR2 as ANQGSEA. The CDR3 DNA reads TGCAGCATACGGCTGAACACCGGGGAGCTGTTTTTT. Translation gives CSIRLNTGELFF.

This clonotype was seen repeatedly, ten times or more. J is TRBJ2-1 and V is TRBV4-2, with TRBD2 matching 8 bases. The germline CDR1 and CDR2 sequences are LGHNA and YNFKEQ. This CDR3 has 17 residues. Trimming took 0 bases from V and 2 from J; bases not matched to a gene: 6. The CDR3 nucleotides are TGTGCCAGCAGCCAAGATTTCCTAGCGGGCCCCTACAATGAGCAGTTCTTC. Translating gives CASSQDFLAGPYNEQFF.

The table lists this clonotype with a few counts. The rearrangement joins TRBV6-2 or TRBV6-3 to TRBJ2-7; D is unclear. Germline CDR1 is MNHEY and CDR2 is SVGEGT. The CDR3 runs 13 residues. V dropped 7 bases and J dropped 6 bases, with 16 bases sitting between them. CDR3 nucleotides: TGTGCCAGCACCCCGAGGCTAGGAGCCGAGCAGTACTTC. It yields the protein CASTPRLGAEQYF.

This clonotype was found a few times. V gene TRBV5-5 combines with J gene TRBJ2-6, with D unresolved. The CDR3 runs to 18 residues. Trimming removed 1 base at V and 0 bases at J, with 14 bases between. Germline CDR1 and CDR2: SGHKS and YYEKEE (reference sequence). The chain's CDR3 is CASSLRLTANSGANVLTF. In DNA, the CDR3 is TGTGCCAGCAGCTTGCGATTAACAGCGAACTCTGGGGCCAACGTCCTGACTTTC.

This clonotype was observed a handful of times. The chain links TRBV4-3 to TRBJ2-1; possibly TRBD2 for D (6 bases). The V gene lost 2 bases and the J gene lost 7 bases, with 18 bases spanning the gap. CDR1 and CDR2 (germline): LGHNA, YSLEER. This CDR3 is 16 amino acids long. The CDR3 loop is CASSQSGVVGGNEQFF. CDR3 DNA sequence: TGCGCCAGCAGCCAATCTGGAGTAGTGGGGGGTAATGAGCAGTTCTTC.

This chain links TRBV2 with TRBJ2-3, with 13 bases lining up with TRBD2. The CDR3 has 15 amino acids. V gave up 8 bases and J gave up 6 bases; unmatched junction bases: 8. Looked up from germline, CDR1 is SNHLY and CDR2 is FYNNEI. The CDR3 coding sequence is TGTGCCAGCCGTAGGACTAGCGGGAGTCCGGATACGCAGTATTTT. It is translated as CASRRTSGSPDTQYF.

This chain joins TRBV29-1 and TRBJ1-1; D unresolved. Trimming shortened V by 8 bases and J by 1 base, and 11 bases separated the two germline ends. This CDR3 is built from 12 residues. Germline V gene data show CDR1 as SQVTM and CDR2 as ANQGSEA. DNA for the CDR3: TGCAGCATCTACCGACAGAACACTGAAGCTTTCTTT. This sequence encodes CSIYRQNTEAFF.

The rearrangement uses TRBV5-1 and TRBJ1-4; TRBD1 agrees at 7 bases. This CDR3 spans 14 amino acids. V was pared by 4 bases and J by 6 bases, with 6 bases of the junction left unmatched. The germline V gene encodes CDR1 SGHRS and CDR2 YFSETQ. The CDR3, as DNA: TGCGCCAGCAGCACGGCAGGGGGTTATGAAAAACTGTTTTTT. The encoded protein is CASSTAGGYEKLFF.

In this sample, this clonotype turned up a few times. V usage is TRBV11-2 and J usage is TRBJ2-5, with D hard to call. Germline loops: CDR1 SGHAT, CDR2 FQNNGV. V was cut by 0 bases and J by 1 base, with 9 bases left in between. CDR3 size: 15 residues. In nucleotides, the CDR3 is TGTGCCAGCAGCTTAGATTTGGACCTCCAAGAGACCCAGTACTTC. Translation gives CASSLDLDLQETQYF. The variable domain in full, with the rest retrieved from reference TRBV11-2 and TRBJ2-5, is EAGVAQSPRYKIIEKRQSVAFWCNPISGHATLYWYQQILGQGPKLLIQFQNNGVVDDSQLPKDRFSAERLKGVDSTLKIQPAKLEDSAVYLCASSLDLDLQETQYFGPGTRLLVL.

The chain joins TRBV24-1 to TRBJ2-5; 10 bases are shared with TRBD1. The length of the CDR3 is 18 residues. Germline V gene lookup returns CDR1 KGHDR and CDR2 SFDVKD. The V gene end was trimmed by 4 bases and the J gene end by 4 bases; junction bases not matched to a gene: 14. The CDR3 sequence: CATSDAGQGRPDRETQYF. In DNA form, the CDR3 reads TGTGCCACCAGTGACGCGGGACAGGGGCGCCCGGATAGAGAGACCCAGTACTTC.

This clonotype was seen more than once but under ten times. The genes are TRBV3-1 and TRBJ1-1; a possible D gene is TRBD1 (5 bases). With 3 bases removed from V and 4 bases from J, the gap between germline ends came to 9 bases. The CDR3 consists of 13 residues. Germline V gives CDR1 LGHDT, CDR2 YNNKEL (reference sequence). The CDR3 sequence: CASSHGGSTEAFF. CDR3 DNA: TGTGCCAGCAGCCATGGGGGGAGCACTGAAGCTTTCTTT.

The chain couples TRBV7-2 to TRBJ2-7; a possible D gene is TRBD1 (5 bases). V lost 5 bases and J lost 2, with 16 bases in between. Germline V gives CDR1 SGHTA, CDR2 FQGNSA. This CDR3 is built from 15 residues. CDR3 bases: TGTGCCAGCAGCCTCCTTGGGGCGAGGACCTACGAGCAGTACTTC. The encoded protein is CASSLLGARTYEQYF.

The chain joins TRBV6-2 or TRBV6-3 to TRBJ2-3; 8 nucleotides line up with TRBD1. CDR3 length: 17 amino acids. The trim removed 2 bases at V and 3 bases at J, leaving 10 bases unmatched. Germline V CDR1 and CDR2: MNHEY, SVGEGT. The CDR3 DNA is TGTGCCAGCAGTTACCTTCGCAGGGGGCGCTCAACAGATACGCAGTATTTT. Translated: CASSYLRRGRSTDTQYF.

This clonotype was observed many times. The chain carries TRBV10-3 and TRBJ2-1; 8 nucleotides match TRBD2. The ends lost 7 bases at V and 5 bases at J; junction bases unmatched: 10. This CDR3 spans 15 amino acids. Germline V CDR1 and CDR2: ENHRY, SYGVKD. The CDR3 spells CAITRGAGVDNEQFF. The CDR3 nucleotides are TGTGCCATCACCCGGGGAGCGGGAGTGGACAATGAGCAGTTCTTC.

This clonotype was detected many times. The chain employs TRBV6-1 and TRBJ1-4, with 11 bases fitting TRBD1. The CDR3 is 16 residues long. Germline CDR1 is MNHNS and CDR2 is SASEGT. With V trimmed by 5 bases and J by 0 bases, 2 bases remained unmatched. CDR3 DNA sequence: TGTGCCAGCAGTACGGGACAGGGGGCAACTAATGAAAAACTGTTTTTT. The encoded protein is CASSTGQGATNEKLFF.

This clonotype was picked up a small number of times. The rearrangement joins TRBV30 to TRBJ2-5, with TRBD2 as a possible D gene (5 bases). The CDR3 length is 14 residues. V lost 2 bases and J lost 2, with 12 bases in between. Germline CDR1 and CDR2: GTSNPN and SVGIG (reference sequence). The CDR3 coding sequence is TGTGCCTGGAGTTTCGAGCGGATACAAGAGACCCAGTACTTC. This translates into CAWSFERIQETQYF.

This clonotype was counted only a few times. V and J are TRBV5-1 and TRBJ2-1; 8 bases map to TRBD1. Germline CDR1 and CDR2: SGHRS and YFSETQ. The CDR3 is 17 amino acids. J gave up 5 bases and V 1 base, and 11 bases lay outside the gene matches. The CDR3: CASSLIPGTGLNNEQFF. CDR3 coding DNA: TGCGCCAGCAGCTTGATCCCCGGGACAGGTCTGAACAATGAGCAGTTCTTC. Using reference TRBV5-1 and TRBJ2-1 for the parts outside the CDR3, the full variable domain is KAGVTQTPRYLIKTRGQQVTLSCSPISGHRSVSWYQQTPGQGLQFLFEYFSETQRNKGNFPGRFSGRQFSNSRSEMNVSTLELGDSALYLCASSLIPGTGLNNEQFFGPGTRLTVL.

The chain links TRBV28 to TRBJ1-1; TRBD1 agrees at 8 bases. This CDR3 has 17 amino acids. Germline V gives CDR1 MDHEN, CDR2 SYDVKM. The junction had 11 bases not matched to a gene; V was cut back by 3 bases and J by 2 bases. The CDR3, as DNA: TGTGCCAGCAGTTTTTATGCCAGGGGGCGCGTAAACACTGAAGCTTTCTTT. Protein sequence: CASSFYARGRVNTEAFF.

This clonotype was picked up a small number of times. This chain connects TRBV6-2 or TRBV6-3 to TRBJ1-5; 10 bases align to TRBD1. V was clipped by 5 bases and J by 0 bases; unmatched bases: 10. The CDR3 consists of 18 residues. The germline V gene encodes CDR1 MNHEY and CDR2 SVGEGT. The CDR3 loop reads CASSARDRGLLSNQPQHF. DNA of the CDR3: TGTGCCAGCAGTGCCCGGGACAGGGGACTACTTAGCAATCAGCCCCAGCATTTT.